This T cell receptor beta chain derives from a study of early T cells in non-severe SARS-CoV-2 infection. Study as a whole: Bulk RNA from unsorted whole blood was sequenced; chains were unpaired.

This clonotype was observed many times. Its antigen remains unknown. There are 13 residues in the CDR3. CDR1 and CDR2 from the germline V gene are SQVTM and ANQGSEA. Deletions cut 7 bases from V and 1 base from J, with 13 bases between. As part of library construction, unique molecular identifiers were attached to individual cDNA molecules. TCRdb itself ran the 5' RACE reads through MiXCR, one entry per CDR3 protein. Counted here are approximately 97,000 distinct CDR3 sequences, approximately 9.9% occurring once; the ten biggest clones make up approximately 4.7%. Study-wide points: Matching with VDJdb favored anti-spike CD8 responses (missing private and CD4 specificities).

The V call is TRBV29-1, the J call TRBJ2-5; D not resolved. This receptor was identified in an adult who was a healthcare worker with PCR-confirmed SARS-CoV-2 infection or an uninfected control (not recorded which). Sequenced here: whole blood, sampled at baseline. CDR3 loop: CSAATRAQETQYF. The CDR3, as DNA: TGCAGCGCCGCAACCCGGGCCCAAGAGACCCAGTACTTC. Variable domain in full (rest from reference TRBV29-1 and TRBJ2-5): SAVISQKPSRDICQRGTSLTIQCQVDSQVTMMFWYRQQPGQSLTLIATANQGSEATYESGFVIDKFPISRPNLTFSTLTVSNMSPEDSSIYLCSAATRAQETQYFGPGTRLLVL.